The T cell receptor (beta chain) under discussion was sequenced for a study of beta chain features in type 1 diabetes. For the study at large: Similarity in age, gender and cell yields was seen between patients and healthy donors.

Donors contributed one heparinised blood draw apiece, averaging about 116 mL. Sorting produced populations that all topped 98% purity. The table lists this clone with a few counts. Germline V CDR1 and CDR2: MNHEY, SVGAGI. V was clipped by 4 bases and J by 3 bases, with 9 bases between them. The CDR3 length is 13 residues. The entirety of the isolated RNA underwent reverse transcription, so expressed TCRB transcripts were sequenced. Sequencing produced, on average, roughly 1 million reads for the stem cell-like memory T cell samples. Repertoires were generated with immunoSEQ multiplex PCR, while TCRdb's copy carries only in-frame clones and drops some. The table records around 13,000 clones, roughly half of them present only once.

Sequencing used stem cell memory CD4+ T cells from blood. The receptor's source is a man younger than 35 in good health. This rearrangement joins TRBV6-5 to TRBJ1-2; a weak D match, TRBD1 (5 bases). In DNA, the CDR3 is TGTGCCAGCAGTTCCACCAGGGACTATGGCTACACCTTC. It encodes CASSSTRDYGYTF.